This T cell receptor beta chain is drawn from a study of blood T cell repertoires in COVID-19. The wider study: The United States, Italy and Spain provided the acute and convalescent COVID-19 samples.

The CDR3 sequence is 14 residues long. With 6 bases clipped from V and 5 bases from J, the junction kept 5 bases outside the gene matches. Germline V CDR1 and CDR2: MNHEY, SVGAGI. The assay was immunoSEQ multiplex PCR, and TCRdb's table has in-frame clones only and misses some. Here the sample spans approximately 220,000 clones, around 85% being singletons. This clone was detected a few times. The sequencing sample was made of PBMCs or T cells enriched from blood (not recorded which). The genes are TRBV6-5 and TRBJ2-2; 8 bases line up with TRBD1. This receptor was taken from a middle-aged man who had recovered from COVID-19. CDR3 nucleotide sequence: TGTGCCAGCAGGCTGACAGGGGAAACCGGGGAGCTGTTTTTT. Protein product: CASRLTGETGELFF.